The following is a T cell receptor beta chain sequence with its context. The antigen is unknown. This specimen comes from a study of cytomegalovirus exposure and HLA in healthy donors. Study observations and caveats: In an earlier analysis, in roughly 600 donors, most V segments appeared productive either ~90% or ~30% of the time.

The PCR ran on 60 Vbeta and 13 Jbeta primers. The assay was immunoSEQ multiplex PCR, and TCRdb's table has in-frame clones only and misses some. Of 180,000 or so clones detected, about 79% appear once; the ten largest clones hold about 0.1%. The sample taken for sequencing was PBMCs. The TCR was taken from a boy younger than 10 in good health and CMV-seronegative.

The CDR3 reads CASKRGLQETQYF. The CDR3 nucleotides are TGTGCCAGCAAGCGGGGCCTCCAAGAGACCCAGTACTTC. V usage is TRBV7-2 and J usage is TRBJ2-5; 7 bases align to TRBD2. CDR1 and CDR2 from the germline V gene are SGHTA and FQGNSA. The CDR3 is 13 amino acids. Losses at the gene ends were 7 bases for V and 1 base for J; bases not matched to a gene: 3.